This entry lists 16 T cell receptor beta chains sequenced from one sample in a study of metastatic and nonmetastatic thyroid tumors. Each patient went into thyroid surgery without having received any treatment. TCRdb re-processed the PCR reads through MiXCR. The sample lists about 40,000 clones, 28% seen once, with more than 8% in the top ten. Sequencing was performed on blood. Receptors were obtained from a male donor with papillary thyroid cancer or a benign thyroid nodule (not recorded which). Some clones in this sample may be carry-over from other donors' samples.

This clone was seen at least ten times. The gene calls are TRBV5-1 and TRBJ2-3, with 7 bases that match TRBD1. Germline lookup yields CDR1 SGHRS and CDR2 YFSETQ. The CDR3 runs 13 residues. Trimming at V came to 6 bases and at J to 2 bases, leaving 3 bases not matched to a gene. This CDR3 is CASKTGSTDTQYF. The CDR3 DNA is TGCGCCAGCAAGACAGGGTCCACAGATACGCAGTATTTT. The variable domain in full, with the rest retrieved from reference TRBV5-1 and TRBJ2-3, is KAGVTQTPRYLIKTRGQQVTLSCSPISGHRSVSWYQQTPGQGLQFLFEYFSETQRNKGNFPGRFSGRQFSNSRSEMNVSTLELGDSALYLCASKTGSTDTQYFGPGTRLTVL.

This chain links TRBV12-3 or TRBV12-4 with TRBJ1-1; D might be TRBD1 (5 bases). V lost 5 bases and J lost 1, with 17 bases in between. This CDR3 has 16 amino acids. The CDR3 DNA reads TGTGCCAGCAGTACGGGGAGGGGACTTAAGAACACTGAAGCTTTCTTT. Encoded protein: CASSTGRGLKNTEAFF.

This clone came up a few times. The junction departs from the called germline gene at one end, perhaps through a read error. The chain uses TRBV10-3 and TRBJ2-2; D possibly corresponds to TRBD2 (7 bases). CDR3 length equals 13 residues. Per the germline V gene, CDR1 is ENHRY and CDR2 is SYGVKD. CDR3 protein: CAIRGANTGELLF. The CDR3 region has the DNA TGTGCCATCCGGGGGGCGAACACCGGGGAGCTGCTTTTT.

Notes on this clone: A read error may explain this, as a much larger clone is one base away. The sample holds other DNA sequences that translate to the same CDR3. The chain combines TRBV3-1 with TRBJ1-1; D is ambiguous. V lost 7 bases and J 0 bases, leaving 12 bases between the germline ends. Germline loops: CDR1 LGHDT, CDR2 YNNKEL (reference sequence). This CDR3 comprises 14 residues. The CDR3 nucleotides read TGTGCCAGCACCCTTGACGGCTTGAACACTGAAGCTTTCTTT. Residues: CASTLDGLNTEAFF. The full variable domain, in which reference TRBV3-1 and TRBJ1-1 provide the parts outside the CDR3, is DTAVSQTPKYLVTQMGNDKSIKCEQNLGHDTMYWYKQDSKKFLKIMFSYNNKELIINETVPNRFSPKSPDKAHLNLHINSLELGDSAVYFCASTLDGLNTEAFFGQGTRLTVV.

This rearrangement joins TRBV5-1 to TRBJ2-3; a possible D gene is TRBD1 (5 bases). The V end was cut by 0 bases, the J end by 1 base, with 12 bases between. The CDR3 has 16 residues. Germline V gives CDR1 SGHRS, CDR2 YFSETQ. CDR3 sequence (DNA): TGCGCCAGCAGCTTGGAACAGGTATCTCGCACAGATACGCAGTATTTT. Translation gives CASSLEQVSRTDTQYF.

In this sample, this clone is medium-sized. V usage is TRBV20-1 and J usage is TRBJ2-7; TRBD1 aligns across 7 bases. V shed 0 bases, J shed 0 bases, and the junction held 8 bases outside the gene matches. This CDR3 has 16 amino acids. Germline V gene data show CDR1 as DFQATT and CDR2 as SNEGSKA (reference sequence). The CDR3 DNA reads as TGCAGTGCTAGAGATAGGGGGCTAGGCCGCTCCTACGAGCAGTACTTC. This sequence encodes CSARDRGLGRSYEQYF.

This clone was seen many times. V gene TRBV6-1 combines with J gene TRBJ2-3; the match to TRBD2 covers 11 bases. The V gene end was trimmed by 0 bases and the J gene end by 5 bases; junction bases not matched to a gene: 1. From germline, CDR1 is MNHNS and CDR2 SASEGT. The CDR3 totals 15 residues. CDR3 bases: TGTGCCAGCAGTGAAGCAGGACTAGCGGGAGATACGCAGTATTTT. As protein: CASSEAGLAGDTQYF.

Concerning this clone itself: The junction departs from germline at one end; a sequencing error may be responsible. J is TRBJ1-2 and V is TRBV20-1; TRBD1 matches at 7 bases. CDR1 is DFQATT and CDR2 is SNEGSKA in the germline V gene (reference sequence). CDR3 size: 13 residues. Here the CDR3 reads CSAMGTEYYCYTF. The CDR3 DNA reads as TGCAGTGCTATGGGGACAGAATACTATTGCTACACCTTC.

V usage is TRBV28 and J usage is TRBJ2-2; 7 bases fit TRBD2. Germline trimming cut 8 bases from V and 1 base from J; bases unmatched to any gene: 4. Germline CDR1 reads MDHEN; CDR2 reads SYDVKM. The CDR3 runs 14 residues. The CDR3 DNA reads TGTGCCAGCGGGAGGGCCGGGAACACCGGGGAGCTGTTTTTT. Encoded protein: CASGRAGNTGELFF.

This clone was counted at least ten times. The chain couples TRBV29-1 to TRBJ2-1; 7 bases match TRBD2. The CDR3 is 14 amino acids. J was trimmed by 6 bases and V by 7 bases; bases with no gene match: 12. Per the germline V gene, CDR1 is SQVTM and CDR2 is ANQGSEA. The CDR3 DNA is TGCAGCGGGGGGTGGGCGGGAGCGTCCAATGAGCAGTTCTTC. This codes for CSGGWAGASNEQFF.

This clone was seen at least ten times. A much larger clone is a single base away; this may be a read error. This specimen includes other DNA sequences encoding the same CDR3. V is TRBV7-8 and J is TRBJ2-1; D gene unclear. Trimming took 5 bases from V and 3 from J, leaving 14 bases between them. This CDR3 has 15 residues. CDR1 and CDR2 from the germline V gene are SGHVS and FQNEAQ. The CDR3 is CASSPSRYGYNEQFF. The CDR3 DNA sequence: TGTGCCAGCAGCCCTTCCCGGTACGGCTACAATGAGCAGTTCTTC.

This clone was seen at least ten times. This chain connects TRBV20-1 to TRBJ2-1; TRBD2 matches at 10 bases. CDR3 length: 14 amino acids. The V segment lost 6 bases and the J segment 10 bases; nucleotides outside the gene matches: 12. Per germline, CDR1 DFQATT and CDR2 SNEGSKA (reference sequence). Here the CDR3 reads CSAPPVAGGYEQFF. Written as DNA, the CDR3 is TGCAGTGCCCCCCCAGTAGCGGGAGGATACGAGCAGTTCTTC.

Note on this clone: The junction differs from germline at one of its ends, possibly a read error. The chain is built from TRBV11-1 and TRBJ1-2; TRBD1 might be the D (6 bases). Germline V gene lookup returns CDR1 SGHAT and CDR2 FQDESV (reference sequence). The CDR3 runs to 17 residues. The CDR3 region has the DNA TGTGCCAACAGCTACCCAACAGGGTTCGCCCCTGACTATGGCTACACCTTC. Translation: CANSYPTGFAPDYGYTF.

CDR3 in amino acids: CASSFRANEKLFF. The CDR3 bases are TGTGCCAGCAGTTTTCGCGCAAACGAAAAACTGTTTTTT. The genes are TRBV27 and TRBJ1-4; D remains unclear. Germline CDR1 reads MNHEY; CDR2 reads SMNVEV (reference sequence). V was pared by 3 bases and J by 8 bases, with 10 bases between. The CDR3 is made up of 13 amino acids. Looking up the rest from reference TRBV27 and TRBJ1-4 gives the full variable domain: EAQVTQNPRYLITVTGKKLTVTCSQNMNHEYMSWYRQDPGLGLRQIYYSMNVEVTDKGDVPEGYKVSRKEKRNFPLILESPSPNQTSLYFCASSFRANEKLFFGSGTQLSVL.

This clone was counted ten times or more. The CDR3 reads CASSYRDRDEQYF. CDR3 nucleotide sequence: TGTGCCAGCAGTTACCGGGACAGGGACGAGCAGTACTTC. The rearrangement uses TRBV6-2 or TRBV6-3 and TRBJ2-7, with 9 bases identical to TRBD1. The CDR3 extends over 13 amino acids. From germline, CDR1 is MNHEY and CDR2 SVGEGT. V trimming: 2 bases; J trimming: 5 bases; junction bases outside the gene matches: 1.

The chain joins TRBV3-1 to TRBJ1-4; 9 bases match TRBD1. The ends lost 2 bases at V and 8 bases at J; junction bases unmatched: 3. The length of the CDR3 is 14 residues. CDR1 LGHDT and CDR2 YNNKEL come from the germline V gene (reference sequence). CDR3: CASSQRGTGEKLFF. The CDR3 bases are TGTGCCAGCAGCCAAAGGGGGACAGGGGAAAAACTGTTTTTT.